These 26 T cell receptor beta chains share one sample of origin, sequenced in a study of CD8+ T cells in alopecia areata listed by TCRdb under 2018. Library construction relied on the immunoSEQ multiplex PCR assay. RNA was extracted from all samples and reverse transcribed into cDNA, which served as template for TCR sequencing. TCRdb re-hosts the immuneACCESS table, in-frame sequences only. Its copies lack some clones; in the studies checked, an unresolved V gene accounts for under half of them, and the cause for the rest is not known. Recorded for this sample are fewer than 150,000 clones; 35% to 45% of them occurred a single time. The ten largest clones capture roughly 3.3% of the sample. The specimen was CD4+ T cells sorted from blood. The origin of the receptors is a human donor with alopecia areata.

This clone was observed a handful of times. V usage is TRBV29-1 and J usage is TRBJ1-5; D is undetermined. The CDR3 runs 13 residues. Per germline, CDR1 SQVTM and CDR2 ANQGSEA. The V and J ends lost 4 bases and 3 bases respectively, with 10 bases between them. The CDR3 sequence: CSVAVDYNQPQHF. CDR3 DNA: TGCAGCGTTGCGGTCGACTACAATCAGCCCCAGCATTTT.

The chain employs TRBV7-9 and TRBJ2-3; possibly TRBD2 for D (6 bases). From germline, CDR1 is SEHNR and CDR2 FQNEAQ (reference sequence). Trimming pared 5 bases from V and 7 bases from J, leaving 10 bases between. CDR3 length equals 12 residues. The CDR3, as DNA: TGTGCCAGCAGCCGGGGAGGAAATACGCAGTATTTT. This gives the protein CASSRGGNTQYF.

This clone turned up a few times. The V call is TRBV7-2, the J call TRBJ2-5; D is unclear. This CDR3 has 14 amino acids. Germline V gene data show CDR1 as SGHTA and CDR2 as FQGNSA. V lost 3 bases and J lost 5, with 13 bases in between. This CDR3 reads CASSFGYPSETQYF. Written as DNA, the CDR3 is TGTGCCAGCAGCTTTGGTTACCCCTCCGAGACCCAGTACTTC.

A note on this clone: A read error may account for a junction end that differs from germline. V and J are TRBV7-8 and TRBJ1-2, with D perhaps TRBD1 (5 bases). This CDR3 is 12 amino acids long. The V gene's germline CDR1 is SGHVS and CDR2 FQNEAQ. The DNA for the CDR3 is TGTGCCAGCAGCGACTACGCCGGGACGGACGTCTTC. Protein: CASSDYAGTDVF.

J is TRBJ1-4 and V is TRBV29-1; D perhaps matches TRBD1 (5 bases). Trimming shortened V by 6 bases and J by 0 bases, and 11 bases separated the two germline ends. Germline CDR1 SQVTM, CDR2 ANQGSEA. CDR3 size: 14 residues. As DNA, the CDR3 is TGCAGCGTGGGGGACCGTGCAACTAATGAAAAACTGTTTTTT. It translates to CSVGDRATNEKLFF.

This chain uses TRBV5-6 with TRBJ2-7; unclear D gene. The CDR3 has 11 residues. V was clipped by 4 bases and J by 4 bases, with 6 bases between them. Germline lookup yields CDR1 SGHDT and CDR2 YYEEEE. CDR3 DNA: TGTGCCAGCAGCGCGGCGTACGAGCAGTACTTC. It codes for CASSAAYEQYF. The whole variable domain, filled in from reference TRBV5-6 and TRBJ2-7, reads DAGVTQSPTHLIKTRGQQVTLRCSPKSGHDTVSWYQQALGQGPQFIFQYYEEEERQRGNFPDRFSGHQFPNYSSELNVNALLLGDSALYLCASSAAYEQYFGPGTRLTVT.

This clone has more than one count but fewer than ten. The chain is built from TRBV29-1 and TRBJ2-5; maybe TRBD1 (6 bases). CDR1 SQVTM and CDR2 ANQGSEA come from the germline V gene. CDR3 length: 12 residues. V was shortened by 6 bases and J by 5 bases, with 13 bases between the two germline ends. The CDR3, as DNA: TGCAGCGTACACAGGGATAGGGAGACCCAGTACTTC. Protein sequence: CSVHRDRETQYF.

In its sample, this clone was seen a few times. The V call is TRBV7-2, the J call TRBJ2-2; D unresolved. The V gene's germline CDR1 is SGHTA and CDR2 FQGNSA. The V gene lost 4 bases and the J gene lost 1 base, with 10 bases spanning the gap. This CDR3 has 15 residues. CDR3 DNA sequence: TGTGCCAGCAGCTCCCAGAGAGGGAACACCGGGGAGCTGTTTTTT. Protein sequence: CASSSQRGNTGELFF.

The rearrangement joins TRBV29-1 to TRBJ2-2; D not certain. V gave up 4 bases and J gave up 5 bases, with 5 bases separating them. CDR1 and CDR2 (germline): SQVTM, ANQGSEA. There are 11 residues in the CDR3. The CDR3 is CSVGFTGELFF. The CDR3 DNA follows: TGCAGCGTTGGATTTACCGGGGAGCTGTTTTTT.

This clone turned up a few times. The V gene is TRBV19, the J gene TRBJ2-3; possible D gene TRBD2, 6 bases. V lost 4 bases and J 0 bases, leaving 8 bases between the germline ends. This CDR3 comprises 14 residues. Germline lookup yields CDR1 LNHDA and CDR2 SQIVND (reference sequence). In DNA form, the CDR3 reads TGTGCCAGTAGTACGGAGGGGAGCACAGATACGCAGTATTTT. It specifies CASSTEGSTDTQYF.

The rearrangement uses TRBV5-1 and TRBJ2-5; D remains ambiguous. The V gene's germline CDR1 is SGHRS and CDR2 YFSETQ. The CDR3 has 13 amino acids. V lost 4 bases and J lost 1, with 8 bases in between. CDR3 residues: CASSKTGQETQYF. For the CDR3, the DNA is TGCGCCAGCAGCAAGACTGGCCAAGAGACCCAGTACTTC.

In its sample, this clone was seen a few times. The rearrangement links TRBV29-1 to TRBJ2-3, with D tentatively TRBD1 or TRBD2 (6 bases each). The germline V and J ends were trimmed by 6 bases and 5 bases, with 21 bases remaining between them. The CDR3 runs to 15 residues. Germline lookup yields CDR1 SQVTM and CDR2 ANQGSEA. DNA for the CDR3: TGCAGCGTCAGCAGAGGTTTACAGGGAGGAGATACGCAGTATTTT. The encoded protein is CSVSRGLQGGDTQYF.

The chain is built from TRBV30 and TRBJ2-1; TRBD2 might be the D (5 bases). The germline V and J ends were trimmed by 0 bases and 4 bases, with 16 bases remaining between them. CDR1 GTSNPN and CDR2 SVGIG come from the germline V gene (reference sequence). The CDR3 extends over 16 amino acids. CDR3: CAWSVQLRVSYNEQFF. CDR3 coding DNA: TGTGCCTGGAGTGTACAGTTGCGGGTGTCTTACAATGAGCAGTTCTTC.

The chain joins TRBV9 to TRBJ1-3; D unclear. Trimming left V 0 bases short and J 2 bases short, with 12 bases between. Germline lookup yields CDR1 SGDLS and CDR2 YYNGEE. This CDR3 is built from 16 residues. The DNA of the CDR3 is TGTGCCAGCAGCGTAGCTGCGACGATGACTGGAAACACCATATATTTT. It yields the protein CASSVAATMTGNTIYF.

The chain uses TRBV25-1 and TRBJ1-1; D call uncertain. V lost 6 bases, J lost 1 base, and 9 bases lay in between. Germline CDR1 reads MGHDK; CDR2 reads SYGVNS. There are 13 residues in the CDR3. The CDR3, as DNA: TGTGCCAGCAGCGAGGCCCGGAACACTGAAGCTTTCTTT. Translation: CASSEARNTEAFF.

This chain uses TRBV25-1 with TRBJ1-6, with a tentative D call TRBD1 (6 bases). Deletions cut 2 bases from V and 9 bases from J, with 17 bases between. The CDR3 is 16 amino acids. Germline CDR1 MGHDK, CDR2 SYGVNS. The CDR3 bases are TGTGCCAGCAGTGAACCAAGGACAGCCGGCGGTTCACCCCTCCACTTT. This codes for CASSEPRTAGGSPLHF.

This clone was counted only a few times. V gene TRBV11-3 combines with J gene TRBJ1-1, with TRBD1 matching 7 bases. The germline V gene has CDR1 SGHNT and CDR2 YENEEA. The CDR3 sequence is 14 residues long. Trimming removed 7 bases from V and 5 bases from J; junction bases left unmatched: 10. CDR3 protein: CASTVSEGATEAFF. As DNA, the CDR3 is TGTGCCAGCACCGTCTCAGAGGGGGCGACTGAAGCTTTCTTT.

The gene calls are TRBV4-3 and TRBJ2-5, with 12 bases lining up with TRBD2. The CDR3 covers 18 residues. Germline lookup yields CDR1 LGHNA and CDR2 YSLEER. After removal of 4 bases from V and 1 base from J, the junction contained 10 bases not matched to a gene. CDR3 protein: CASSRILAGGALQETQYF. The CDR3 DNA follows: TGCGCCAGCAGCCGTATCCTAGCGGGGGGGGCCCTCCAAGAGACCCAGTACTTC.

There are a few counts of this clone. The chain is built from TRBV7-9 and TRBJ2-5; the match to TRBD2 covers 8 bases. In germline, CDR1 is SEHNR, CDR2 FQNEAQ (reference sequence). CDR3 length: 16 residues. Unmatched junction bases numbered 14, after V lost 6 bases and J lost 5 bases. This CDR3 reads CASRGGGIRGAETQYF. The CDR3 DNA reads TGTGCCAGCAGAGGCGGGGGGATTAGAGGTGCGGAGACCCAGTACTTC.

The rearrangement links TRBV5-1 to TRBJ2-7; no definite D call. Germline V lookup: CDR1 SGHRS, CDR2 YFSETQ. V lost 0 bases and J 0 bases, leaving 7 bases between the germline ends. The CDR3 length is 14 residues. The DNA for the CDR3 is TGCGCCAGCAGCTTGGTGGTGAGCTCCTACGAGCAGTACTTC. It codes for CASSLVVSSYEQYF.

V usage is TRBV6-5 and J usage is TRBJ2-5, with 7 positions matching TRBD2. The J segment lost 7 bases and the V segment lost 0 bases, leaving 11 bases of the junction unmatched. Per the germline V gene, CDR1 is MNHEY and CDR2 is SVGAGI. CDR3 length: 16 residues. CDR3 nucleotides: TGTGCCAGCAGTTACTCGTCGCGGGGGACTGAACGGACCCAGTACTTC. It encodes CASSYSSRGTERTQYF.

This clone showed up just a few times. The V call is TRBV29-1, the J call TRBJ2-3, with no clear D. Germline CDR1 reads SQVTM; CDR2 reads ANQGSEA. CDR3 length equals 16 residues. Trimming shortened V by 5 bases and J by 2 bases, and 20 bases separated the two germline ends. CDR3 in DNA: TGCAGCGTTTTAGGCGGAGCCCGCCCTAACACAGATACGCAGTATTTT. Translating it yields CSVLGGARPNTDTQYF.

CDR3 nucleotide sequence: TGTGCCAGCAGCTTAAGATCTGAGTCTCGGGACAATGAGCAGTTCTTC. It codes for CASSLRSESRDNEQFF. The J gene is TRBJ2-1, the V gene TRBV7-2, with D unclear. Germline V gives CDR1 SGHTA, CDR2 FQGNSA. This CDR3 region has 16 residues. V was clipped by 2 bases and J by 5 bases, with 16 bases between them.

This rearrangement joins TRBV9 to TRBJ1-1; no definite D call. Germline-derived CDR1 and CDR2 are SGDLS and YYNGEE. The CDR3 has 13 amino acids. Trimming pared 4 bases from V and 0 bases from J, leaving 7 bases between. Here the CDR3 reads CASSREMNTEAFF. The CDR3 bases are TGTGCCAGCAGCCGGGAGATGAACACTGAAGCTTTCTTT.

The chain combines TRBV30 with TRBJ2-1, with a weak D call TRBD1 (6 bases). CDR3 size: 15 residues. Germline lookup yields CDR1 GTSNPN and CDR2 SVGIG (reference sequence). V was trimmed by 3 bases and J by 4 bases, leaving 16 bases between them. CDR3 coding DNA: TGTGCCTGGAGGACACCAAGGGGGAGATACAATGAGCAGTTCTTC. It codes for CAWRTPRGRYNEQFF.

CDR3 nucleotides: TGTGCCAGCAGCCAGGGGATAGGAGAGACCCAGTACTTC. Protein: CASSQGIGETQYF. The gene calls are TRBV11-2 and TRBJ2-5; D is perhaps TRBD1 (6 bases). The CDR3 runs 13 residues. Germline lookup yields CDR1 SGHAT and CDR2 FQNNGV. V lost 5 bases and J lost 4, with 11 bases in between.